These 4 T cell receptor beta chains share one sample of origin, sequenced in a study of blood T cell repertoires in COVID-19. Profiled with immunoSEQ multiplex PCR; TCRdb holds only in-frame clones, not every one. This table has approximately 500,000 clones, 70% to 90% appearing once. What was sequenced was PBMCs or T cells enriched from blood (not recorded which). The receptor source for this set is a woman in her 40s who had recovered from COVID-19.

The rearrangement uses TRBV7-2 and TRBJ1-1, with D possibly matching TRBD1 (6 bases). The ends were cut back, 4 bases at V and 1 base at J, with 10 bases in the middle. CDR1 SGHTA and CDR2 FQGNSA come from the germline V gene. This CDR3 contains 14 residues. This chain's CDR3 is CASSSLTGNTEAFF. As DNA, the CDR3 is TGTGCCAGCAGCTCCCTGACAGGGAACACTGAAGCTTTCTTT. Full variable domain (outside the CDR3, taken from reference TRBV7-2 and TRBJ1-1): GAGVSQSPSNKVTEKGKDVELRCDPISGHTALYWYRQSLGQGLEFLIYFQGNSAPDKSGLPSDRFSAERTGGSVSTLTIQRTQQEDSAVYLCASSSLTGNTEAFFGQGTRLTVV.

The chain carries TRBV19 and TRBJ2-7; D gene ambiguous. The length of the CDR3 is 15 residues. The V gene lost 1 base and the J gene lost 2 bases, with 12 bases spanning the gap. CDR1 LNHDA and CDR2 SQIVND come from the germline V gene (reference sequence). CDR3 amino acids: CASSIVGRRTYEQYF. The CDR3 nucleotides read TGTGCCAGTAGTATAGTCGGCCGGAGAACCTACGAGCAGTACTTC.

The chain uses TRBV12-3 or TRBV12-4 and TRBJ1-6; D remains unclear. CDR3 length equals 11 residues. V was pared by 3 bases and J by 16 bases, with 10 bases between. CDR3 coding DNA: TGTGCCAGCAGTTTTGGCGGGAATCTCCACTTT. Amino acids: CASSFGGNLHF.

This chain uses TRBV10-3 with TRBJ1-5, with a weak D call TRBD1 (5 bases). V was cut by 8 bases and J by 9 bases, with 14 bases left in between. The CDR3 spans 12 residues. The V gene's germline CDR1 is ENHRY and CDR2 SYGVKD. Here the CDR3 reads CAIGGIDWPQHF. The CDR3 DNA reads as TGTGCCATCGGGGGGATAGATTGGCCCCAGCATTTT.